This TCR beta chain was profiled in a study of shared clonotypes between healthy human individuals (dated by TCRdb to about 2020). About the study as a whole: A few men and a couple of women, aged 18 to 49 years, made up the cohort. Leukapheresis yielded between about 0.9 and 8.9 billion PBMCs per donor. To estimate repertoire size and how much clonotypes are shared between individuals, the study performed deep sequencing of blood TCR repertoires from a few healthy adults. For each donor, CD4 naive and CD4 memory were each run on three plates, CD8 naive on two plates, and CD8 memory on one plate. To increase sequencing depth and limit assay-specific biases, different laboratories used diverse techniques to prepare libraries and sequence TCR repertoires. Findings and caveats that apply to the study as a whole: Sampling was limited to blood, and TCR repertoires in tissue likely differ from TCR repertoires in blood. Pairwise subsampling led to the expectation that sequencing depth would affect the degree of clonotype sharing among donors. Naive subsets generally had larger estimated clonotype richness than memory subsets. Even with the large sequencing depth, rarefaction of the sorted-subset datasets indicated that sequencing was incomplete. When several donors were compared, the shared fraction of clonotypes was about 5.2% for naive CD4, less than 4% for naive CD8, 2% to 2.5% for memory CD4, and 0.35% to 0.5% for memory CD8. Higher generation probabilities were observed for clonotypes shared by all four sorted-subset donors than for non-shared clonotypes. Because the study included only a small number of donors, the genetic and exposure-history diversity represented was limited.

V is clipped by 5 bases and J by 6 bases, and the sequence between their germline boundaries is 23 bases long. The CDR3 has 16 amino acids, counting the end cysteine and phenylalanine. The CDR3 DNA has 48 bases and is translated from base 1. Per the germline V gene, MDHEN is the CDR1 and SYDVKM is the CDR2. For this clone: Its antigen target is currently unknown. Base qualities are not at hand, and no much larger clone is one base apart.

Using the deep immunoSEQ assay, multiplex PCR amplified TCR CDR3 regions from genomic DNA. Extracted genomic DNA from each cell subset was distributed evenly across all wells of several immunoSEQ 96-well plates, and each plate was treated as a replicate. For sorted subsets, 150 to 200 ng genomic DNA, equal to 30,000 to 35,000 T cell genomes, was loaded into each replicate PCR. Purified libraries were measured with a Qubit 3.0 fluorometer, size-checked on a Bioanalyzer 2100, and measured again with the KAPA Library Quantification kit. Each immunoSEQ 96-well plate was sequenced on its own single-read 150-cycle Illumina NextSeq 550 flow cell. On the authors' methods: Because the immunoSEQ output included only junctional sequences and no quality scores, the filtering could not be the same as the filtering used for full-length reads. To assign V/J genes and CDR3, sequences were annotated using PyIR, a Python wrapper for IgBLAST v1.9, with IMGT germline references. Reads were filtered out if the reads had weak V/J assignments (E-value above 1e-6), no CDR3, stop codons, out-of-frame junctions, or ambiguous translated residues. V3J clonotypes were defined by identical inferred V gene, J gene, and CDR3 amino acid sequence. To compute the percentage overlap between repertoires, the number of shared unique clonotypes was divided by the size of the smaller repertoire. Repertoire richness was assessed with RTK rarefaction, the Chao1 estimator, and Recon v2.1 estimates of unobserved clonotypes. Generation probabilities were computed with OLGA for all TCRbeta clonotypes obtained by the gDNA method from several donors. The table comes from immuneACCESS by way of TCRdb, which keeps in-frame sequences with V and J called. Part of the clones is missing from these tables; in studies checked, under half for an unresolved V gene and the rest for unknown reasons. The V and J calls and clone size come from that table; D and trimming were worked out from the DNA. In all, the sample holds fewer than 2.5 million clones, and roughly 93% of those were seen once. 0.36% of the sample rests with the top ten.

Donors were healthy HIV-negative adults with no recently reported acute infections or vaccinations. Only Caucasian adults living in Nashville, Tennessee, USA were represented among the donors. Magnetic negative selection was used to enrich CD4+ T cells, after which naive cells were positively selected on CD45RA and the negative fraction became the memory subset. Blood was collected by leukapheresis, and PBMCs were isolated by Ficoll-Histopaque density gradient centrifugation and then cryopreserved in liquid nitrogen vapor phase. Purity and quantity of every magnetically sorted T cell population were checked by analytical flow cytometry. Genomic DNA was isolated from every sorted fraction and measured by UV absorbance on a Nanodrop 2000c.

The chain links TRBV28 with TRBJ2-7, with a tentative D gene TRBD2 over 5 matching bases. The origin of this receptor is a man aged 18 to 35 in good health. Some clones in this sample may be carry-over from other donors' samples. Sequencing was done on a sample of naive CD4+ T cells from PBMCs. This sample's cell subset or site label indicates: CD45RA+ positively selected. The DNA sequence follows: TGTGCCAGCAGTCCGTCCCCCTCAAAGGGCGGGTGCGAGCAGTACTTC. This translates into CASSPSPSKGGCEQYF.